Below, 3 T cell receptor beta chains from the same sample are listed, as sequenced in a study of CD8+ T cells in alopecia areata. Specified treatment: oral pan-JAK inhibitor, 5-10 mg twice daily. RNA extraction and reverse transcription yielded cDNA as sequencing template. Generated by immunoSEQ multiplex PCR, the TCRdb table keeps only in-frame clones and is missing some. Found here are roughly 170,000 clones, about 60% of them singletons; the top ten hold over 10%. Sequenced material: CD8+ T cells sorted from blood, taken at week 24, from a patient treated with tofacitinib. Every receptor here comes from a human donor with alopecia areata.

This chain uses TRBV6-5 with TRBJ1-1; D not resolved. Germline lookup yields CDR1 MNHEY and CDR2 SVGAGI. Trimming took off 4 bases at V and 1 base at J, with 10 bases between the two ends. There are 14 residues in the CDR3. The CDR3 sequence is CASSFYPGNTEAFF. CDR3 DNA: TGTGCCAGCAGTTTCTACCCTGGGAACACTGAAGCTTTCTTT.

The rearrangement links TRBV5-1 to TRBJ2-7, with D perhaps matching TRBD1 (5 bases). CDR1 is SGHRS, CDR2 YFSETQ, per germline. Trimming cost V 1 base and J 6 bases, with 5 bases left between them. This CDR3 has 11 residues. CDR3 in amino acids: CASSLTGEQYF. The DNA for the CDR3 is TGCGCCAGCAGCTTGACAGGCGAGCAGTACTTC. The variable domain in full, completed from reference TRBV5-1 and TRBJ2-7, reads KAGVTQTPRYLIKTRGQQVTLSCSPISGHRSVSWYQQTPGQGLQFLFEYFSETQRNKGNFPGRFSGRQFSNSRSEMNVSTLELGDSALYLCASSLTGEQYFGPGTRLTVT.

The chain links TRBV25-1 to TRBJ1-6; possible D gene TRBD1, 5 bases. The CDR3 loop spans 14 amino acids. In germline, CDR1 is MGHDK, CDR2 SYGVNS. With 1 base removed from V and 11 bases from J, the gap between germline ends came to 12 bases. The CDR3 DNA sequence: TGTGCCAGCAGTGAATTCTCAGGGTTCGCACCCCTCCACTTT. It encodes CASSEFSGFAPLHF. Full variable domain (rest looked up from reference TRBV25-1 and TRBJ1-6): EADIYQTPRYLVIGTGKKITLECSQTMGHDKMYWYQQDPGMELHLIHYSYGVNSTEKGDLSSESTVSRIRTEHFPLTLESARPSHTSQYLCASSEFSGFAPLHFGNGTRLTVT.